The next 23 T cell receptor beta chains were all read from a single sample in a study of blood T cell repertoires in COVID-19 (TCRdb year 2020). The receptor library was made with the immunoSEQ multiplex PCR assay. Sourced from immuneACCESS, this table was stored by TCRdb with only in-frame sequences that have V and J called. A share of the clones is absent; for the studies checked, an unresolved V gene accounts for under half, and the remainder has no known explanation. In this sample the table shows some 150,000 clones, around 89% of which occur a single time. More than 1% of the sample rests with the top ten. Sequencing used PBMCs or T cells enriched from blood (not recorded which). These receptor sequences come from a woman in her twenties or thirties with acute COVID-19.

The chain is built from TRBV6-5 and TRBJ2-7, with D possibly being TRBD1 (6 bases). The CDR3 totals 16 residues. Trimming took 0 bases from V and 0 from J, leaving 12 bases between them. Germline V gives CDR1 MNHEY, CDR2 SVGAGI. This CDR3 is CASSYSGAGSSYEQYF. In DNA form, the CDR3 reads TGTGCCAGCAGTTACTCGGGGGCAGGGAGCTCCTACGAGCAGTACTTC.

The chain recombines TRBV5-1 with TRBJ2-3, with 9 bases fitting TRBD2. Losses at the gene ends were 3 bases for V and 4 bases for J; bases not matched to a gene: 3. CDR1 and CDR2 from the germline V gene are SGHRS and YFSETQ. The CDR3 is made up of 14 amino acids. The CDR3 is CASSSIAGADTQYF. CDR3 nucleotides: TGCGCCAGCAGCTCCATAGCGGGAGCAGATACGCAGTATTTT.

The chain recombines TRBV5-6 with TRBJ2-2; 10 positions agree with TRBD2. Germline V lookup: CDR1 SGHDT, CDR2 YYEEEE. Losses at the gene ends were 0 bases for V and 8 bases for J; bases not matched to a gene: 7. This CDR3 contains 16 residues. CDR3 sequence: CASSLELAGVRGELFF. For the CDR3, the DNA is TGTGCCAGCAGCTTGGAGCTAGCGGGAGTGCGGGGGGAGCTGTTTTTT.

The chain is built from TRBV10-2 and TRBJ2-1; maybe TRBD2 (7 bases). CDR1 and CDR2 (germline): WSHSY, SAAADI. The CDR3 totals 18 residues. V was clipped by 2 bases and J by 3 bases, with 20 bases between them. For the CDR3, the DNA is TGCGCCAGCAGTGAGCAGGAGGAGGGGGGGCCGGTCTACAATGAGCAGTTCTTC. It encodes CASSEQEEGGPVYNEQFF.

This clone was counted ten times or more. This chain links TRBV28 with TRBJ1-4; possible D gene TRBD1, 6 bases. Trimming stripped 5 bases from V and 0 bases from J, with 13 bases between. The V gene's germline CDR1 is MDHEN and CDR2 SYDVKM. This CDR3 spans 16 amino acids. DNA of the CDR3: TGTGCCAGCAGTGATACAGGGCATGCAACTAATGAAAAACTGTTTTTT. This codes for CASSDTGHATNEKLFF.

In its sample, this clone was seen a few times. V is TRBV7-3 and J is TRBJ1-2, with TRBD1 identical over 7 bases. This CDR3 is 15 amino acids long. The V gene's germline CDR1 is SGHTA and CDR2 FQGTGA. Trimming at V came to 6 bases and at J to 3 bases, leaving 10 bases not matched to a gene. The CDR3 is CASSLNPGQHYGYTF. In DNA form, the CDR3 reads TGTGCCAGCAGTCTTAATCCGGGACAGCACTATGGCTACACCTTC.

V is TRBV11-2 and J is TRBJ2-7; 8 bases fit TRBD1. V trimming: 4 bases; J trimming: 2 bases; junction bases outside the gene matches: 10. The CDR3 consists of 16 residues. Germline V gene data show CDR1 as SGHAT and CDR2 as FQNNGV. CDR3 nucleotides: TGTGCCAGCAGCTCTCCTATGACAGGGGAAACCTACGAGCAGTACTTC. This translates into CASSSPMTGETYEQYF.

V is TRBV7-3 and J is TRBJ2-2; D perhaps matches TRBD2 (6 bases). CDR3 length: 18 amino acids. V shed 4 bases and J shed 7 bases, with 25 bases lying between them. Germline lookup yields CDR1 SGHTA and CDR2 FQGTGA. CDR3 DNA: TGTGCCAGCAGCTATTACAATCTTACCGCGGGGAAGGACGGGGAGCTGTTTTTT. This translates into CASSYYNLTAGKDGELFF.

The chain uses TRBV29-1 and TRBJ1-2; D is possibly TRBD1 (6 bases). Germline V gene data show CDR1 as SQVTM and CDR2 as ANQGSEA. V was trimmed by 3 bases and J by 8 bases, leaving 13 bases between them. The CDR3 totals 12 residues. Here the CDR3 DNA reads TGCAGCGTTGAGTTAGGGGGTGGCGGCTACACCTTC. It is translated as CSVELGGGGYTF.

As to this clone: At one boundary the junction diverges from the germline segment, which might be a read error. Other DNA sequences from this sample encode an identical CDR3 as well. This chain uses TRBV28 with TRBJ2-6; D is ambiguous. The CDR3 has 16 amino acids. CDR1 MDHEN and CDR2 SYDVKM come from the germline V gene. The CDR3 protein is CASTTGSVSGANVLTF. The CDR3 region has the DNA TGTGCTAGCACCACCGGTTCGGTATCCGGGGCCAACGTCCTGACTTTC.

CDR3: CSILAPPDTQYF. The CDR3 region has the DNA TGCAGCATACTAGCACCGCCGGATACGCAGTATTTT. The genes are TRBV29-1 and TRBJ2-3, with a possible D match to TRBD2 (6 bases). There are 12 residues in the CDR3. Germline CDR1 and CDR2: SQVTM and ANQGSEA. V lost 8 bases and J lost 6, with 15 bases in between.

The CDR3 reads CASSYSIGGTEAFF. The CDR3 coding sequence is TGTGCCAGCAGTTACTCGATCGGGGGCACTGAAGCTTTCTTT. The rearrangement links TRBV6-2 or TRBV6-3 to TRBJ1-1; D may be TRBD1 (5 bases). Germline-derived CDR1 and CDR2 are MNHEY and SVGEGT. The CDR3 is made up of 14 amino acids. Between the trimmed V and J ends, which lost 0 bases and 4 bases, there was a span of 9 bases.

The chain couples TRBV4-2 to TRBJ2-7, with 10 nucleotides matching TRBD2. Trimming took 4 bases from V and 3 from J; bases not matched to a gene: 9. Germline values: CDR1 LGHNA, CDR2 YNFKEQ. The CDR3 consists of 16 residues. The DNA for the CDR3 is TGTGCCAGCAGCCCCCTGGGGGCTAGCGGGAGCTACGAGCAGTACTTC. As protein: CASSPLGASGSYEQYF.

V and J are TRBV2 and TRBJ2-3; 7 nucleotides match TRBD1. V shed 7 bases, J shed 2 bases, and the junction held 9 bases outside the gene matches. The CDR3 sequence is 15 residues long. The germline gives CDR1 SNHLY, CDR2 FYNNEI. The CDR3 coding sequence is TGTGCCAGCATGGAGACAGGGTGGGACACAGATACGCAGTATTTT. It translates to CASMETGWDTDTQYF.

V usage is TRBV5-1 and J usage is TRBJ1-1; D perhaps matches TRBD1 (6 bases). The CDR3 loop spans 15 amino acids. Germline V lookup: CDR1 SGHRS, CDR2 YFSETQ. V was shortened by 6 bases and J by 5 bases, with 20 bases between the two germline ends. For the CDR3, the DNA is TGCGCCAGCACTCTAAGCTCAGGGGTCGGGACTGAAGCTTTCTTT. Its translation is CASTLSSGVGTEAFF.

V usage is TRBV11-2 and J usage is TRBJ1-2, with 8 nucleotides matching TRBD1. Germline values: CDR1 SGHAT, CDR2 FQNNGV. V shed 4 bases and J 4 bases; nucleotides not matched to a gene: 14. The CDR3 extends over 17 amino acids. CDR3: CASSSTPDRVKLYGYTF. Here the CDR3 DNA reads TGTGCCAGCAGCTCGACCCCGGACAGGGTGAAGCTCTATGGCTACACCTTC. Supplemented by reference TRBV11-2 and TRBJ1-2, the full variable domain reads EAGVAQSPRYKIIEKRQSVAFWCNPISGHATLYWYQQILGQGPKLLIQFQNNGVVDDSQLPKDRFSAERLKGVDSTLKIQPAKLEDSAVYLCASSSTPDRVKLYGYTFGSGTRLTVV.

V is TRBV27 and J is TRBJ2-7; 8 positions match TRBD1. The CDR3 covers 13 residues. CDR1 is MNHEY and CDR2 is SMNVEV in the germline V gene (reference sequence). V was pared by 6 bases and J by 4 bases, with 5 bases of the junction left unmatched. The CDR3 loop is CASSLDRVYEQYF. CDR3 bases: TGTGCCAGCAGCTTGGACAGGGTGTACGAGCAGTACTTC.

The rearrangement joins TRBV6-5 to TRBJ1-6, with a tentative D call TRBD1 (5 bases). The germline CDR1 and CDR2 sequences are MNHEY and SVGAGI. This CDR3 is 14 amino acids long. The V gene lost 5 bases and the J gene lost 9 bases, with 14 bases spanning the gap. CDR3 sequence: CASSPGQGVSPLHF. CDR3 bases: TGTGCCAGCAGTCCCGGACAAGGGGTTTCACCCCTCCACTTT.

This clone was seen just once. This chain uses TRBV5-6 with TRBJ1-3; possible D gene TRBD1, 6 bases. The CDR3 runs 16 residues. Germline lookup yields CDR1 SGHDT and CDR2 YYEEEE. Trimming pared 2 bases from V and 0 bases from J, leaving 12 bases between. This chain's CDR3 is CASSFWPGASGNTIYF. The CDR3 DNA is TGTGCCAGCAGCTTCTGGCCAGGGGCCTCTGGAAACACCATATATTTT.

This clone has more than one count but fewer than ten. This chain joins TRBV6-5 and TRBJ1-5; possibly TRBD1 for D (6 bases). The CDR3 has 14 amino acids. V was trimmed by 6 bases and J by 4 bases, leaving 13 bases between them. CDR1 MNHEY and CDR2 SVGAGI come from the germline V gene. Here the CDR3 reads CASRSRGGNQPQHF. CDR3 sequence (DNA): TGTGCCAGCAGGAGCAGGGGCGGGAATCAGCCCCAGCATTTT.

V gene TRBV29-1 combines with J gene TRBJ1-2; TRBD1 agrees at 9 bases. The junction had 12 bases not matched to a gene; V was cut back by 6 bases and J by 4 bases. Germline V gene data show CDR1 as SQVTM and CDR2 as ANQGSEA. The CDR3 runs 15 residues. The DNA for the CDR3 is TGCAGCGTCGCTACAGGGGGCGCGTTTACCTATGGCTACACCTTC. Protein: CSVATGGAFTYGYTF.

The rearrangement uses TRBV9 and TRBJ1-2; 7 nucleotides match TRBD1. The V segment lost 3 bases and the J segment 6 bases; nucleotides outside the gene matches: 5. Germline CDR1 is SGDLS and CDR2 is YYNGEE. The CDR3 loop spans 13 amino acids. The CDR3 coding sequence is TGTGCCAGCAGCGCACAGGGGTTTGATGGCTACACCTTC. It translates to CASSAQGFDGYTF.

The V gene is TRBV6-5, the J gene TRBJ2-2, with D perhaps matching TRBD2 (5 bases). V gave up 6 bases and J gave up 6 bases, with 17 bases separating them. Germline assignment: CDR1 MNHEY and CDR2 SVGAGI. There are 15 residues in the CDR3. The CDR3: CASSRTMTTAGELFF. CDR3 coding DNA: TGTGCCAGCAGCCGCACCATGACTACAGCCGGGGAGCTGTTTTTT.